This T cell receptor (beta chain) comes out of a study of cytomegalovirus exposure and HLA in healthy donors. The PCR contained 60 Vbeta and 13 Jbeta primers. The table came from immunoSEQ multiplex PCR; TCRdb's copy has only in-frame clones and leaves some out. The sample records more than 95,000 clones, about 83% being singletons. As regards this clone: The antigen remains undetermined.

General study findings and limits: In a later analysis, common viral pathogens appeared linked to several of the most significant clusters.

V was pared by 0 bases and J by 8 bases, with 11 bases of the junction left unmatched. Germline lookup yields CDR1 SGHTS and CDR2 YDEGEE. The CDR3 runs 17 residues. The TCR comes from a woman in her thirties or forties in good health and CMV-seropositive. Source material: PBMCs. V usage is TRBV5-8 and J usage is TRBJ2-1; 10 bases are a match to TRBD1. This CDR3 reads CASSLDGTGAITDEQFF. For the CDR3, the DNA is TGTGCCAGCAGCTTGGATGGGACAGGGGCAATAACCGATGAGCAGTTCTTC.